A selection of T cell receptor beta chains follows, all from one sample in a study of identical twins. In TCRdb, the 5' RACE reads were re-called with MiXCR into one record per CDR3 protein. The table records around 290,000 distinct CDR3 sequences, roughly 9.8% of them present only once. These data are also associated with another study on yellow fever vaccine responses in identical twins.

Material for sequencing was CD8+ T cells sorted from blood. The receptors were sampled from a woman in her late teens or twenties in good health. CDR3s include the opening cysteine and the closing phenylalanine or tryptophan. A D gene is named only where the DNA matches it firmly. Size is stated for part of the rows, as once, few or many counts, or as a class when the clone is expanded.

J: TRBJ2-7
V: TRBV11-1
size: many
D: TRBD1
CDR3: CASSLATTMGQGSPYEQYF
DNA: TGTGCCAGCAGCTTAGCCACGACCATGGGACAGGGCTCGCCCTACGAGCAGTACTTC

J: TRBJ2-7
V: TRBV6-1
size: .
D: TRBD1
CDR3: CASSSPSTGASYEQYF
DNA: TGTGCCAGCAGCAGCCCTTCGACAGGGGCTAGCTACGAGCAGTACTTC

J: TRBJ1-3
V: TRBV6-5
size: once
D: .
CDR3: CASSLDRNSGNTIYF
DNA: TGTGCCAGCAGTTTAGACAGAAACTCTGGAAACACCATATATTTT

J: TRBJ2-7
V: TRBV29-1
size: many
D: TRBD2
CDR3: CSVEVRGGVTEQYF
DNA: TGCAGCGTTGAAGTTCGGGGGGGGGTAACCGAGCAGTACTTC

J: TRBJ2-3
V: TRBV7-9
size: .
D: TRBD2
CDR3: CASHGTSGSTDTQYF
DNA: TGTGCCAGTCATGGGACTAGCGGTAGCACAGATACGCAGTATTTT

J: TRBJ2-4
V: TRBV15
size: .
D: TRBD2
CDR3: CATSGGGLAKNIQYF
DNA: TGTGCCACCAGCGGGGGAGGGCTGGCCAAAAACATTCAGTACTTC

J: TRBJ2-4
V: TRBV15
size: few
D: .
CDR3: CATSRDLSGVAKNIQYF
DNA: TGTGCCACCAGCAGAGATCTAAGCGGAGTAGCCAAAAACATTCAGTACTTC

J: TRBJ2-1
V: TRBV9
size: .
D: .
CDR3: CASSPRTGTGQFF
DNA: TGTGCCAGCAGCCCCCGTACCGGGACTGGGCAGTTCTTC

J: TRBJ2-7
V: TRBV12-3/TRBV12-4
size: few
D: .
CDR3: CASSFSSRGINYEQYF
DNA: TGTGCCAGCAGTTTCTCTTCCCGGGGGATCAACTACGAGCAGTACTTC

J: TRBJ2-1
V: TRBV29-1
size: many
D: TRBD2
CDR3: CSVVGLAGGSYNEQFF
DNA: TGCAGCGTTGTGGGACTAGCGGGGGGCTCCTACAATGAGCAGTTCTTC

J: TRBJ2-4
V: TRBV20-1
size: many
D: TRBD1
CDR3: CSAFTQGALPKNIQYF
DNA: TGCAGTGCTTTCACACAGGGGGCGCTTCCCAAAAACATTCAGTACTTC

J: TRBJ2-7
V: TRBV13
size: .
D: TRBD1
CDR3: CASSLGGQGSSYEQYF
DNA: TGTGCCAGCAGCTTAGGGGGACAGGGCTCCTCCTACGAGCAGTACTTC

J: TRBJ2-1
V: TRBV27
size: many
D: .
CDR3: CASISGGDNEQFF
DNA: TGTGCCAGCATCTCAGGGGGGGACAATGAGCAGTTCTTC

J: TRBJ2-7
V: TRBV29-1
size: many
D: TRBD1
CDR3: CSVKGSTGAEYF
DNA: TGCAGCGTCAAAGGAAGTACAGGGGCCGAGTACTTC

J: TRBJ2-1
V: TRBV7-8
size: .
D: .
CDR3: CASSLDSGLKYNEQFF
DNA: TGTGCCAGCAGCTTGGATAGCGGACTTAAATACAATGAGCAGTTCTTC

J: TRBJ2-5
V: TRBV25-1
size: .
D: TRBD1
CDR3: CASSWDRGQKTQYF
DNA: TGTGCCAGCAGTTGGGACAGGGGCCAGAAGACCCAGTACTTC

J: TRBJ2-1
V: TRBV3-2
size: many
D: .
CDR3: CASSQGPGQGSYNEQFF
DNA: TGTGCCAGCAGCCAAGGGCCCGGACAGGGGTCCTACAATGAGCAGTTCTTC

J: TRBJ2-2
V: TRBV28
size: few
D: .
CDR3: CAGGSSLTGELFF
DNA: TGTGCCGGCGGGTCTAGCCTCACCGGGGAGCTGTTTTTT

J: TRBJ2-5
V: TRBV6-2/TRBV6-3
size: many
D: .
CDR3: CASSGDSSYQETQYF
DNA: TGTGCCAGCAGTGGGGACTCTTCGTACCAAGAGACCCAGTACTTC

J: TRBJ2-1
V: TRBV7-8
size: .
D: .
CDR3: CASSFVEGGRGNEQFF
DNA: TGTGCCAGCAGCTTCGTGGAGGGGGGCCGGGGCAATGAGCAGTTCTTC

J: TRBJ2-7
V: TRBV7-2
size: few
D: .
CDR3: CASSDTGVTPYEQYF
DNA: TGTGCCAGCAGCGACACGGGCGTAACCCCCTACGAGCAGTACTTC

J: TRBJ2-1
V: TRBV4-2
size: many
D: TRBD1
CDR3: CASSVRDRYNEQFF
DNA: TGTGCCAGCAGCGTCCGGGACAGGTACAATGAGCAGTTCTTC

J: TRBJ2-7
V: TRBV2
size: once
D: .
CDR3: CASSEFRPDSYEQYF
DNA: TGTGCCAGCAGTGAATTCAGACCTGACTCCTACGAGCAGTACTTC

J: TRBJ2-5
V: TRBV10-3
size: many
D: TRBD1
CDR3: CAISRDSSDGKETQYF
DNA: TGTGCCATCAGCCGGGACAGTAGTGATGGGAAAGAGACCCAGTACTTC

J: TRBJ2-1
V: TRBV12-3/TRBV12-4
size: many
D: TRBD2
CDR3: CASTLGGKGDEQFF
DNA: TGTGCCAGCACCCTGGGGGGGAAAGGGGATGAGCAGTTCTTC

J: TRBJ1-2
V: TRBV9
size: many
D: .
CDR3: CASSTSFQGDYGYTF
DNA: TGTGCCAGCAGCACCTCCTTCCAGGGAGACTATGGCTACACCTTC

J: TRBJ2-7
V: TRBV25-1
size: few
D: .
CDR3: CASSGSLGTYEQYF
DNA: TGTGCCAGCAGTGGATCACTAGGGACCTACGAGCAGTACTTC

J: TRBJ2-2
V: TRBV5-5
size: .
D: .
CDR3: CASSLDGSGPGELFF
DNA: TGTGCCAGCAGCTTGGACGGGAGTGGCCCCGGGGAGCTGTTTTTT

J: TRBJ2-5
V: TRBV2
size: .
D: TRBD1
CDR3: CAFAGGQEETQYF
DNA: TGTGCCTTCGCCGGGGGACAGGAAGAGACCCAGTACTTC

J: TRBJ1-1
V: TRBV27
size: .
D: .
CDR3: CASSRVRGAEAFF
DNA: TGTGCCAGCAGTCGGGTCCGCGGGGCTGAAGCTTTCTTT

J: TRBJ2-1
V: TRBV29-1
size: few
D: .
CDR3: CSAMDFNEQFF
DNA: TGCAGCGCTATGGACTTCAATGAGCAGTTCTTC

J: TRBJ2-3
V: TRBV29-1
size: few
D: .
CDR3: CSVEVTTDTQYF
DNA: TGCAGCGTTGAAGTCACCACAGATACGCAGTATTTT

J: TRBJ1-1
V: TRBV30
size: .
D: .
CDR3: CAWSGLNTEAFF
DNA: TGTGCCTGGAGTGGCCTAAATACTGAAGCTTTCTTT

J: TRBJ2-7
V: TRBV20-1
size: .
D: TRBD1
CDR3: CSAHLDRGPYEQYF
DNA: TGCAGTGCCCACCTGGACAGGGGGCCCTACGAGCAGTACTTC

J: TRBJ1-2
V: TRBV2
size: few
D: .
CDR3: CASRFTGTYYGYTF
DNA: TGTGCCAGCAGGTTTACCGGGACATATTATGGCTACACCTTC

J: TRBJ2-1
V: TRBV28
size: many
D: .
CDR3: CASSFGSSLYNEQFF
DNA: TGTGCCAGCAGTTTTGGCTCAAGCCTCTACAATGAGCAGTTCTTC

J: TRBJ2-7
V: TRBV28
size: many
D: .
CDR3: CASSLLRSYEQYF
DNA: TGTGCCAGCAGTTTATTGCGGTCCTACGAGCAGTACTTC

J: TRBJ2-7
V: TRBV5-1
size: many
D: .
CDR3: CASSGGPLSYEQYF
DNA: TGCGCCAGCAGCGGGGGACCCCTTTCCTACGAGCAGTACTTC

J: TRBJ2-1
V: TRBV6-2/TRBV6-3
size: few
D: .
CDR3: CASRGGVDEQFF
DNA: TGTGCCAGCAGGGGGGGCGTGGATGAGCAGTTCTTC

J: TRBJ2-7
V: TRBV7-2
size: .
D: TRBD2
CDR3: CASSLAAGLFPNEQYF
DNA: TGTGCCAGCAGCTTAGCAGCGGGACTTTTCCCTAACGAGCAGTACTTC

J: TRBJ2-2
V: TRBV5-6
size: many
D: TRBD2
CDR3: CASSHIAGSGELFF
DNA: TGTGCCAGCAGCCACATAGCGGGATCCGGGGAGCTGTTTTTT

J: TRBJ2-2
V: TRBV12-3/TRBV12-4
size: .
D: .
CDR3: CASSSYSAANTGELFF
DNA: TGTGCCAGCAGTTCGTACAGTGCAGCGAACACCGGGGAGCTGTTTTTT

J: TRBJ2-2
V: TRBV7-3
size: .
D: .
CDR3: CASSSGEGANTGELFF
DNA: TGTGCCAGCAGCTCCGGCGAGGGAGCGAACACCGGGGAGCTGTTTTTT

J: TRBJ2-3
V: TRBV20-1
size: .
D: TRBD1
CDR3: CSARDDRADTQYF
DNA: TGCAGTGCTAGAGATGACAGGGCAGATACGCAGTATTTT

J: TRBJ2-3
V: TRBV27
size: many
D: TRBD1
CDR3: CASSPFLRDSNAQYF
DNA: TGTGCCAGCAGCCCATTTCTCCGGGACAGTAATGCGCAGTATTTT

J: TRBJ2-1
V: TRBV6-2/TRBV6-3
size: few
D: TRBD2
CDR3: CASSYGGRGNEQFF
DNA: TGTGCCAGCAGTTACGGCGGGAGAGGAAATGAGCAGTTCTTC

J: TRBJ2-7
V: TRBV4-1
size: .
D: TRBD2
CDR3: CASSPILAGGHSYEQYF
DNA: TGCGCCAGCAGCCCAATACTCGCGGGGGGGCACTCCTACGAGCAGTACTTC

J: TRBJ2-7
V: TRBV9
size: few
D: .
CDR3: CASAAGDSYEQYF
DNA: TGTGCCAGCGCAGCAGGGGACTCCTACGAGCAGTACTTC

J: TRBJ2-3
V: TRBV29-1
size: few
D: TRBD2
CDR3: CSVMERGGYTDTQYF
DNA: TGCAGCGTCATGGAGCGGGGGGGATACACAGATACGCAGTATTTT

J: TRBJ2-3
V: TRBV4-3
size: .
D: .
CDR3: CASSQAPGDYPDTQYF
DNA: TGCGCCAGCAGCCAAGCCCCAGGGGACTACCCAGATACGCAGTATTTT